This T cell receptor beta chain is drawn from a study of cytomegalovirus exposure and HLA in healthy donors. Study results and caveats: Many donors carried some public TCRs, although rarity characterized most TCR sequences.

In germline, CDR1 is SGHTA, CDR2 FQGNSA. V lost 8 bases to trimming and J lost 5 bases; unmatched junction nucleotides: 11. CDR3 length equals 14 residues. Nominal health characterized the donors when sampled, though unrecorded immune exposures were likely. PCR primers comprised 60 Vbeta and 13 Jbeta primers. Libraries were prepared by immunoSEQ multiplex PCR; TCRdb keeps only in-frame clonotypes and omits some of them. Seen here are 150,000 to 250,000 clones, around 74% observed once, and the top ten hold about 1.4%. As regards this clone: The antigen is not known.

V and J are TRBV7-2 and TRBJ2-5; 7 bases agree with TRBD1. This receptor was identified in a girl between 5 and 17 years old in good health and CMV-seropositive. The sequenced sample consisted of PBMCs. The DNA for the CDR3 is TGTGCCAGCGCCCGACAGGGCTCGGGGGAGACCCAGTACTTC. Protein sequence: CASARQGSGETQYF. The entire variable domain, with the rest obtained from reference TRBV7-2 and TRBJ2-5, is as follows: GAGVSQSPSNKVTEKGKDVELRCDPISGHTALYWYRQSLGQGLEFLIYFQGNSAPDKSGLPSDRFSAERTGGSVSTLTIQRTQQEDSAVYLCASARQGSGETQYFGPGTRLLVL.